This entry lists 22 T cell receptor beta chains sequenced from one sample in a study of cytomegalovirus exposure and HLA in healthy donors (dated 2017 in TCRdb). Libraries were made using the immunoSEQ multiplex PCR assay. A mixture of 60 forward primers for TCR Vbeta segments and 13 reverse primers for TCR Jbeta segments was used in the multiplex PCR. Imported from immuneACCESS, the table was reduced by TCRdb to in-frame sequences with V and J called. These copies leave out some clones; in studies compared against another copy, an unresolved V gene accounts for under half, and the cause of the remainder is not known. The sample table records roughly 120,000 clones; 75% to 85% of these occur just once. Of the sample, 3.5% to 4.5% falls within the top ten clones. The sequenced material came from PBMCs. Source of these receptors: a man aged 25-40 years in good health and CMV-seropositive.

The V call is TRBV6-6, the J call TRBJ1-1; 7 bases map to TRBD1. Germline CDR1 is MNHNY and CDR2 is SVGAGI (reference sequence). The V and J ends lost 6 bases and 6 bases, in that order; junction bases with no gene match: 16. This CDR3 region has 16 residues. The CDR3 DNA is TGTGCCAGCAGGGCAAACGTACAGGGGAAGGGGGCTGAAGCTTTCTTT. It specifies CASRANVQGKGAEAFF.

The V and J genes are TRBV5-6 and TRBJ2-1; 10 positions agree with TRBD1. V lost 7 bases, J lost 7 bases, and 23 bases stayed unmatched. Germline lookup yields CDR1 SGHDT and CDR2 YYEEEE. This CDR3 comprises 19 residues. The chain's CDR3 is CASETDRGPPKPGWNEQFF. The CDR3 nucleotides read TGTGCCAGCGAGACTGACAGGGGGCCGCCCAAACCGGGATGGAATGAGCAGTTCTTC.

This rearrangement joins TRBV21-1 to TRBJ1-4. TRBV21-1 is noted as a pseudogene. This CDR3 comprises 17 residues. CDR3 sequence (DNA): TGTGCCAGCAGCTGTCGGGGGGGACGGGCAACTAATGAAAAACTGTTTTTT. As protein: CASSCRGGRATNEKLFF.

The rearrangement uses TRBV4-3 and TRBJ2-7; 9 nucleotides line up with TRBD1. The CDR3 totals 17 residues. Germline CDR1 reads LGHNA; CDR2 reads YSLEER. Unmatched junction bases numbered 8, after V lost 2 bases and J lost 0 bases. As DNA, the CDR3 is TGCGCCAGCAGCCAAACCTCCGGGACAGGGAGCTCCTACGAGCAGTACTTC. Protein product: CASSQTSGTGSSYEQYF.

V gene TRBV7-9 combines with J gene TRBJ2-1, with TRBD2 identical over 10 bases. Germline values: CDR1 SEHNR, CDR2 FQNEAQ (reference sequence). The CDR3 covers 16 residues. J gave up 1 base and V 5 bases, and 5 bases lay outside the gene matches. CDR3 region: CASSQSSGGSYNEQFF. The CDR3 DNA reads as TGTGCCAGCAGCCAAAGTAGCGGGGGGTCCTACAATGAGCAGTTCTTC.

The chain recombines TRBV18 with TRBJ1-3; the D gene is possibly TRBD1 (5 bases). Trimming took off 6 bases at V and 2 bases at J, with 17 bases between the two ends. Germline values: CDR1 KGHSH, CDR2 LQKENI. The CDR3 spans 16 residues. CDR3 nucleotides: TGTGCCAGCTCCCCCTCCTTTGACAGTGCTGGAAACACCATATATTTT. It specifies CASSPSFDSAGNTIYF.

The rearrangement links TRBV4-3 to TRBJ2-7; TRBD2 matches at 8 bases. CDR1 and CDR2 (germline): LGHNA, YSLEER. The CDR3 consists of 13 residues. The junction had 5 bases not matched to a gene; V was cut back by 4 bases and J by 6 bases. In nucleotides, the CDR3 is TGCGCCAGCAGCCGACTAGCGCGGAGCGAGCAGTACTTC. It specifies CASSRLARSEQYF.

This chain uses TRBV7-8 with TRBJ2-7, with 12 bases aligning to TRBD2. J lost 3 bases, V lost 1 base, and 10 bases had no gene match. The CDR3 spans 18 residues. Germline CDR1 is SGHVS and CDR2 is FQNEAQ. For the CDR3, the DNA is TGTGCCAGCAGCTTAGGACTAGCGGGAGTCCTTATCAACTACGAGCAGTACTTC. It is translated as CASSLGLAGVLINYEQYF.

J is TRBJ2-7 and V is TRBV27, with a weak D call TRBD2 (6 bases). The CDR3 is 15 amino acids. Trimming took 3 bases from V and 1 from J, leaving 13 bases between them. CDR1 and CDR2 (germline): MNHEY, SMNVEV (reference sequence). CDR3 in amino acids: CASSFRLATSYEQYF. CDR3 DNA sequence: TGTGCCAGCAGTTTTAGGCTAGCGACATCCTACGAGCAGTACTTC.

The J gene is TRBJ1-1, the V gene TRBV15, with D possibly TRBD1 on 5 matching bases. Trimming pared 0 bases from V and 8 bases from J, leaving 10 bases between. CDR3 size: 13 residues. CDR1 is LNHNV and CDR2 is YYDKDF in the germline V gene (reference sequence). The CDR3 is CATSREGVREAFF. The DNA of the CDR3 is TGTGCCACCAGCAGAGAAGGGGTCCGAGAAGCTTTCTTT.

The chain's CDR3 is CASSLDLSGGPDTQYF. For the CDR3, the DNA is TGTGCCAGCAGCTTAGATTTGTCCGGGGGGCCAGATACGCAGTATTTT. This sequence joins TRBV7-9 and TRBJ2-3, with D maybe TRBD2 (7 bases). V was shortened by 1 base and J by 4 bases, with 15 bases between the two germline ends. Per germline, CDR1 SEHNR and CDR2 FQNEAQ (reference sequence). This CDR3 comprises 16 residues.

This sequence joins TRBV13 and TRBJ2-7; TRBD1 is a possible D gene (5 bases). Germline-derived CDR1 and CDR2 are PRHDT and FYEKMQ (reference sequence). The CDR3 contains 15 residues. Trimming removed 0 bases at V and 3 bases at J, with 12 bases between. CDR3 sequence: CASSLGRWGLYEQYF. DNA for the CDR3: TGTGCCAGCAGCTTAGGACGGTGGGGCCTCTACGAGCAGTACTTC.

The V call is TRBV5-1, the J call TRBJ1-2, with D maybe TRBD1 (5 bases). Trimming removed 5 bases from V and 8 bases from J, with 13 bases in between. This CDR3 spans 12 amino acids. Germline CDR1 is SGHRS and CDR2 is YFSETQ. The DNA of the CDR3 is TGCGCCAGCAGTTTAAGGGGCGGAGGCTACACCTTC. Protein product: CASSLRGGGYTF.

The rearrangement joins TRBV11-2 to TRBJ2-7, with a possible D match to TRBD1 (6 bases). The germline V and J ends were trimmed by 3 bases and 11 bases, with 14 bases remaining between them. The CDR3 is made up of 12 amino acids. The germline CDR1 and CDR2 sequences are SGHAT and FQNNGV. CDR3 in DNA: TGTGCCAGCAGCTTTGCGGCGCAGGGGAAGTACTTC. It yields the protein CASSFAAQGKYF. The variable domain in full, with the rest retrieved from reference TRBV11-2 and TRBJ2-7, is EAGVAQSPRYKIIEKRQSVAFWCNPISGHATLYWYQQILGQGPKLLIQFQNNGVVDDSQLPKDRFSAERLKGVDSTLKIQPAKLEDSAVYLCASSFAAQGKYFGPGTRLTVT.

The rearrangement links TRBV30 to TRBJ2-7; the D gene is possibly TRBD1 (6 bases). This CDR3 is 14 amino acids long. V was clipped by 5 bases and J by 6 bases, with 20 bases between them. Per germline, CDR1 GTSNPN and CDR2 SVGIG (reference sequence). The CDR3 nucleotides are TGTGCCTGGGGAGGAATGACAGGTTTCTCCGAGCAGTACTTC. Residues: CAWGGMTGFSEQYF.

The J gene is TRBJ2-2, the V gene TRBV5-1, with TRBD1 matching over 8 bases. CDR1 is SGHRS, CDR2 YFSETQ, per germline. The CDR3 has 14 residues. J was trimmed by 4 bases and V by 3 bases; bases with no gene match: 2. The CDR3 loop reads CASSSRGLTGELFF. CDR3 bases: TGCGCCAGCAGCTCCAGGGGGCTCACCGGGGAGCTGTTTTTT.

A single count supports this clone. The V call is TRBV6-5, the J call TRBJ1-2; a weak D match, TRBD1 (5 bases). The germline CDR1 and CDR2 sequences are MNHEY and SVGAGI. V was pared by 1 base and J by 0 bases, with 9 bases between. This CDR3 comprises 15 residues. CDR3 nucleotides: TGTGCCAGCAGTTACTACGTGACAGCTAACTATGGCTACACCTTC. This codes for CASSYYVTANYGYTF.

The rearrangement links TRBV10-3 to TRBJ1-2; D is ambiguous. Trimming removed 10 bases from V and 2 bases from J, with 11 bases in between. The CDR3 runs to 12 residues. Looked up from germline, CDR1 is ENHRY and CDR2 is SYGVKD. The CDR3 region is CATTYENYGYTF. For the CDR3, the DNA is TGTGCCACCACCTACGAGAACTATGGCTACACCTTC.

The chain has TRBV7-3 and TRBJ2-1, with 8 bases lining up with TRBD1. This CDR3 is 16 amino acids long. Per germline, CDR1 SGHTA and CDR2 FQGTGA. V lost 5 bases to trimming and J lost 4 bases; unmatched junction nucleotides: 10. The CDR3 DNA reads as TGTGCCAGCAGCGAGACAGGGGCCCGACCTTACAATGAGCAGTTCTTC. Its translation: CASSETGARPYNEQFF.

The chain joins TRBV6-4 to TRBJ2-2, with TRBD2 matching over 11 bases. CDR1 is MRHNA and CDR2 is SNTAGT in the germline V gene. V dropped 5 bases and J dropped 2; count of bases not matched to a gene: 4. The CDR3 contains 16 residues. The CDR3 loop reads CASSPGLAENTGELFF. CDR3 bases: TGTGCCAGCAGTCCGGGACTAGCGGAAAACACCGGGGAGCTGTTTTTT.

The chain employs TRBV30 and TRBJ1-2; D is ambiguous. The CDR3 extends over 13 amino acids. Between the trimmed V and J ends, which lost 3 bases and 1 base, there was a span of 9 bases. Germline V gene sequence: CDR1 GTSNPN, CDR2 SVGIG (reference sequence). The CDR3 DNA reads as TGTGCCTGGAGCCCAGGTTTTAACTATGGCTACACCTTC. It yields the protein CAWSPGFNYGYTF.

This rearrangement joins TRBV19 to TRBJ1-3; 7 nucleotides line up with TRBD1. The CDR3 has 17 amino acids. The J segment lost 0 bases and the V segment lost 4 bases, leaving 9 bases of the junction unmatched. The germline gives CDR1 LNHDA, CDR2 SQIVND (reference sequence). CDR3 DNA sequence: TGTGCCAGTAGTACACAAGCCGGGACAGCCTCTGGAAACACCATATATTTT. This encodes CASSTQAGTASGNTIYF.